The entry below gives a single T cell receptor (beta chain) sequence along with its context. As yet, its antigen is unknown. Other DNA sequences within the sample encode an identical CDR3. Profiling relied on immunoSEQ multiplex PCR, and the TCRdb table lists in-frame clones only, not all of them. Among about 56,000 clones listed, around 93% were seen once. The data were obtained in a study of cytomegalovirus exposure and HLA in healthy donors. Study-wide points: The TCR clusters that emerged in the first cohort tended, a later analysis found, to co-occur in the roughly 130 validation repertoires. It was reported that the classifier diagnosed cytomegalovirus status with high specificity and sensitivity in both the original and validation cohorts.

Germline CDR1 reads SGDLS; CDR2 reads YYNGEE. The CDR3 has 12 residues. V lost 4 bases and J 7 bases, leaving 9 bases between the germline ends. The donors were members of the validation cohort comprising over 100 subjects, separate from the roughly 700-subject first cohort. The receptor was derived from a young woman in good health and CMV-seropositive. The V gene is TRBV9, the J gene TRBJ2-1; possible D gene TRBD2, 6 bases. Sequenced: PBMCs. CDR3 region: CASSLGLNEQFF. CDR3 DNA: TGTGCCAGCAGCTTGGGACTTAATGAGCAGTTCTTC.